The present entry profiles one T cell receptor (beta chain) with its context. Method: immunoSEQ multiplex PCR; TCRdb's copy keeps in-frame clones and lacks some. The profile shows around 69,000 clones, approximately 83% of them singletons. Deletions cut 10 bases from V and 5 bases from J, with 16 bases between. Looked up from germline, CDR1 is MNHEY and CDR2 is SVGAGI. The CDR3 sequence is 13 residues long. This sample is part of a study of technical replicates of blood from a handful of donors. This chain links TRBV6-5 with TRBJ2-3; D is perhaps TRBD2 (5 bases). Input material: PBMCs. The clonotype comes from a human donor in good health. Some clones in this sample may be carry-over from other donors' samples. In DNA form, the CDR3 reads TGTGCCACCTCTCCGGGATCGGGAGATACGCAGTATTTT. This gives the protein CATSPGSGDTQYF.